These 2 T cell receptor beta chains were sequenced from one sample in a study of CD8+CD57+ T cells in acquired aplastic anemia. CDR3 and TCR beta VDJ profiling relied on a genomic DNA template. TCRdb itself ran the reads through MiXCR, one entry per CDR3 protein. The sample has 200,000 to 250,000 distinct CDR3 sequences, under 65% seen once. Sequencing was done on a sample of sorted CD4+, CD8+, or CD8+CD57+ T cells (not recorded which) from PBMCs. Source of these receptors: a human donor in good health.

The V and J genes are TRBV20-1 and TRBJ2-3, with 9 bases lining up with TRBD2. This CDR3 has 15 residues. The germline gives CDR1 DFQATT, CDR2 SNEGSKA (reference sequence). V lost 4 bases to trimming and J lost 4 bases; unmatched junction nucleotides: 9. The CDR3 DNA reads as TGCAGTGCTATAGATAGCGGGAGAGTCGCAGATACGCAGTATTTT. Residues: CSAIDSGRVADTQYF.

The V call is TRBV5-1, the J call TRBJ2-3, with 7 bases matching TRBD2. V lost 3 bases, J lost 3 bases, and 7 bases stayed unmatched. This CDR3 comprises 15 residues. Germline loops: CDR1 SGHRS, CDR2 YFSETQ. This CDR3 reads CASSSGGSSTDTQYF. Here the CDR3 DNA reads TGCGCCAGCAGCTCTGGCGGGAGTAGTACAGATACGCAGTATTTT.